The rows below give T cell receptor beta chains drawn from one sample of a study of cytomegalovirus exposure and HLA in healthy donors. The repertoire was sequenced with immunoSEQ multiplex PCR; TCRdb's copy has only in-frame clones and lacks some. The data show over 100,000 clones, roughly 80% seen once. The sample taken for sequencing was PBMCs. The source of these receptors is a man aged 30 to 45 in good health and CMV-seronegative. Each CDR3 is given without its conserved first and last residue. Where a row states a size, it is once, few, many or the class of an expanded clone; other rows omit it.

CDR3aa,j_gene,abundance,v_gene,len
ASSGFGERQPQH,TRBJ1-5,NA,TRBV10-2,12
ASSPRQTLGSTEAF,TRBJ1-1,NA,TRBV7-2,14
ATSRDIGGNSYEQY,TRBJ2-7,NA,TRBV15,14
ASARGQWNNEQF,TRBJ2-1,few,TRBV19,12
ASSLAGGGNQPQH,TRBJ1-5,NA,TRBV7-6,13
ASSELIQGALF,TRBJ1-4,NA,TRBV7-9,11
ASSLVFEGQGNGYT,TRBJ1-2,NA,TRBV28,14
ASSGGLAGGIYEQY,TRBJ2-7,NA,TRBV7-2,14
ASSLGGLAGIQF,TRBJ2-1,NA,TRBV11-2,12
ASSALAGAGDTQY,TRBJ2-3,NA,TRBV9,13
ASSLERTGGYEQY,TRBJ2-7,NA,TRBV11-2,13
ASRISTGAFREQY,TRBJ2-7,NA,TRBV6-5,13
AWSVRGKGNSQY,TRBJ2-4,NA,TRBV30,12
ASSFQGHDTEAF,TRBJ1-1,once,TRBV5-1,12
ASSYQAGISNQPQH,TRBJ1-5,NA,TRBV6-5,14
ASSVGTGNTIY,TRBJ1-3,NA,TRBV9,11
ASSRDTSGSTDTQY,TRBJ2-3,NA,TRBV2,14
ASRGRSYEQY,TRBJ2-7,NA,TRBV6-1,10
ASSTTGVTDTQY,TRBJ2-3,NA,TRBV25-1,12
ASSLGTSRIDEQY,TRBJ2-7,NA,TRBV7-9,13
ASSVGSSGGMDTQY,TRBJ2-3,NA,TRBV9,14
ASSRTGGSTDTQY,TRBJ2-3,NA,TRBV14,13
ASSRSGYT,TRBJ1-2,once,TRBV28,8
ASSANSAGELF,TRBJ2-2,NA,TRBV6-4,11